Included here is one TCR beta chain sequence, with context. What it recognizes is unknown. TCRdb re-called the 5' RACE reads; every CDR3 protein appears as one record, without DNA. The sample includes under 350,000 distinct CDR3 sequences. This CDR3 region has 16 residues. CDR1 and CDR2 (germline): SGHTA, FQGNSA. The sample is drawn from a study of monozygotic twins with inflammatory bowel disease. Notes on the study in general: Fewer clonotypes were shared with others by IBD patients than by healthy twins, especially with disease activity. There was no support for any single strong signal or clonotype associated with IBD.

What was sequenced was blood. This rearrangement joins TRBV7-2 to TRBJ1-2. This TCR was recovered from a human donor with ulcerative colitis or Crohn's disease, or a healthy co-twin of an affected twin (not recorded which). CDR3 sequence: CASSLDPGLLSRGYTF.